Described below is a single T cell receptor (beta chain) sequence and its context. Antigen unknown. This was the immunoSEQ version 4 assay in survey mode. Libraries were prepared by immunoSEQ multiplex PCR; TCRdb keeps only in-frame clonotypes and omits some of them. Of more than 25,000 clones in the sample, around 80% were seen once. Cells were stimulated with CMV-infected fibroblast lysates at 8 to 10 ug/mL. CD40L/CD69 double-negative CD45RO-high memory CD4+ T cells were collected. PBMCs were depleted of CD8+ T cells before stimulation. These data come from a study of persistence of HIV-infected CD4 T cells. Study-wide context: Isolated cells were CMV- and HIV-1 Gag-responding CD4+ T cells.

Findings and limits, study-wide: Antigen-responding cells were enriched for degenerate expanded CDR3beta sequences. The rare CMV-responding cells with HIV-1 proviruses were not separately TCR-sequenced.

This CDR3 contains 14 residues. Trimming took 7 bases from V and 6 from J, leaving 19 bases between them. CDR1 and CDR2 (germline): SGDLS, YYNGEE. Sequenced material: CD4+ T cells sorted from PBMCs after roughly 18-hour stimulation, taken from a patient who received antiretroviral therapy. The source is an adult woman with HIV who was CMV-seropositive. V gene TRBV9 combines with J gene TRBJ1-2; D is unresolved. The chain's CDR3 is CASERLRGKHGYTF. The CDR3 bases are TGTGCCAGCGAGCGCCTCAGAGGCAAACATGGCTACACCTTC.